One T cell receptor (beta chain) is described in this entry. CDR1 and CDR2 from the germline V gene are SNHLY and FYNNEI. The CDR3 totals 13 residues. V dropped 5 bases and J dropped 11; count of bases not matched to a gene: 12. The data are from a study of control samples from healthy donors and cancer patients. Some clones are missing from TCRdb's copy, which holds only in-frame ones; the method was immunoSEQ multiplex PCR. The data contain 70,000 to 75,000 clones, approximately 89% of them singletons. Sequencing used PBMCs. The V and J genes are TRBV2 and TRBJ2-7; 7 bases are a match to TRBD1. The receptor comes from a man aged 60 to 75 with lung cancer. The CDR3 is CASSKLERGQKYF. The DNA for the CDR3 is TGTGCCAGCAGTAAGCTTGAGAGGGGACAGAAGTACTTC.